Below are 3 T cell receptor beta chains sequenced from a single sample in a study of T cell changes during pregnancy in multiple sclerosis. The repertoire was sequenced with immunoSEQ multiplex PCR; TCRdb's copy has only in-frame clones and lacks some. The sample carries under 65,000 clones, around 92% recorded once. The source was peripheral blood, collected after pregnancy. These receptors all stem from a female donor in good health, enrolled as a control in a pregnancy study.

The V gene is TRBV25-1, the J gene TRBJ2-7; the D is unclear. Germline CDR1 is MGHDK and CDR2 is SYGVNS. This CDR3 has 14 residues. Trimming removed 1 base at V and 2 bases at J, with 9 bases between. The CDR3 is CASSESYRTYEQYF. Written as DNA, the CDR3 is TGTGCCAGCAGTGAATCATACAGAACCTACGAGCAGTACTTC.

CDR3 sequence (DNA): TGTGCCAGCAGCGTAGATGGGCAGGGCAGTAACTATGGCTACACCTTC. The encoded protein is CASSVDGQGSNYGYTF. The chain recombines TRBV9 with TRBJ1-2; D might be TRBD1 (5 bases). Trimming took off 0 bases at V and 1 base at J, with 13 bases between the two ends. The CDR3 runs 16 residues. The germline V gene has CDR1 SGDLS and CDR2 YYNGEE.

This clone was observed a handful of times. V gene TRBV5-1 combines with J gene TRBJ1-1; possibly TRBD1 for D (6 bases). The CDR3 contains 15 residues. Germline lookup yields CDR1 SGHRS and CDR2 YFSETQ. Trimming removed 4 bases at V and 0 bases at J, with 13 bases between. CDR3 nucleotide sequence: TGCGCCAGCAGCAAAAGGACAGACATGAACACTGAAGCTTTCTTT. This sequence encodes CASSKRTDMNTEAFF.